This is a list of T cell receptor beta chains from one sample in a study of shared clonotypes between healthy human individuals. Only in-frame clones appear in the TCRdb table, and some are missing; sequencing was by immunoSEQ multiplex PCR. Here the sample spans about 1.5 million clones, approximately 98% being singletons. Sequenced input: naive CD4+ T cells sorted from blood. The receptors derive from a man aged 25-45 years in good health. Each CDR3 is given with its conserved first and last residue. A D gene is named only where the DNA matches it firmly. The size field is filled for only some rows; it gives once, few, many or a size class.

TRBJ2-3,TRBV5-1,NA,NA,TGCGCCAGCAGCTTGGGGAGGGGGGCAACAGATACGCAGTATTTT,CASSLGRGATDTQYF
TRBJ2-3,TRBV5-1,NA,NA,TGCGCCAGCTCCCCGAGGGGGGGCGTAGGAACAGATACGCAGTATTTT,CASSPRGGVGTDTQYF
TRBJ2-7,TRBV4-1,TRBD2,NA,TGCGCCAGCAGCCACGAAATACCCGGGGGACTAGCGGACTATGCCGGCGAGCAGTACTTC,CASSHEIPGGLADYAGEQYF
TRBJ2-2,TRBV15,NA,once,TGTGCCACCAGCAGAGCCCTTCCCGGGGAGCTGTTTTTT,CATSRALPGELFF
TRBJ1-4,TRBV5-5,TRBD1,NA,TGTGCCAGCAGCTTGTTGTCAGGGGGCCTCAGTAATGAAAAACTGTTTTTT,CASSLLSGGLSNEKLFF
TRBJ1-5,TRBV6-5,NA,NA,TGTGCCAGCAGTCCACGGACCGGCAATCAGCCCCAGCATTTT,CASSPRTGNQPQHF
TRBJ2-7,TRBV29-1,NA,NA,TGCAGCGTTAGATCAGGTAACTACGAGCAGTACTTC,CSVRSGNYEQYF
TRBJ2-3,TRBV9,NA,NA,TGTGCCAGCGGGCGAGTGTGGTATTTT,CASGRVWYF
TRBJ1-4,TRBV2,NA,NA,TGTGCCAGCAGTGACGCCGTGGTTGATGAAAAACTGTTTTTT,CASSDAVVDEKLFF
TRBJ1-1,TRBV6-4,NA,NA,TGTGCCAGCAGTGCCTTAAAAGGTACTGAAGCTTTCTTT,CASSALKGTEAFF
TRBJ1-5,TRBV15,NA,NA,TGTGCCACCAGCGTGGGGGGGCCCAATCAGCCCCAGCATTTT,CATSVGGPNQPQHF
TRBJ1-3,TRBV19,NA,once,TGTGCCAGTAGCCCCGCGGCCTCTGGAAACACCATATATTTT,CASSPAASGNTIYF
TRBJ1-2,TRBV19,NA,NA,TGTGCCAGTAGTATCTCCCCTTACAGGGAAGGCTACACCTTC,CASSISPYREGYTF
TRBJ2-7,TRBV30,NA,NA,TGTGCCTGGAGTGGGGGGGTAGGCGAGCAGTACTTC,CAWSGGVGEQYF
TRBJ1-1,TRBV5-1,NA,NA,TGCGCCAGCAGGGTGGCGGACCCATGGGCTGACACTGAAGCTTTCTTT,CASRVADPWADTEAFF